This T cell receptor beta chain is from a study of blood T cell dynamics during melanoma immunotherapy. Time point in this sample: week 3, after first cycle of checkpoint inhibitor. The V gene's germline CDR1 is SGHNT and CDR2 YYREEE (reference sequence). The CDR3 contains 15 residues. The ends lost 4 bases at V and 2 bases at J; junction bases unmatched: 6. Libraries were prepared by immunoSEQ multiplex PCR; TCRdb keeps only in-frame clonotypes and omits some of them. The repertoire holds fewer than 9,500 clones, with more than 75% as singletons. The rearrangement uses TRBV5-4 and TRBJ2-1, with 7 bases that match TRBD2. The TCR originated in a human donor with melanoma. Sample: blood, taken from a patient treated with checkpoint blockade. CDR3 DNA sequence: TGTGCCAGCAGCGCCGGACTAGGCCCCTACAATGAGCAGTTCTTC. It is translated as CASSAGLGPYNEQFF.